Listed here is a single T cell receptor beta chain. TCR beta CDR3 sequences were amplified from RNA transcripts. HTBI primers were used for first-round RT-PCR of the TCR CDR3. TCRdb processed the multiplex PCR reads anew with MiXCR; each CDR3 protein has one entry. Of roughly 840,000 distinct CDR3 sequences listed, over 35% are singletons. The germline V gene encodes CDR1 SNHLY and CDR2 FYNNEI. The CDR3 runs 16 residues. The V end was cut by 5 bases, the J end by 6 bases, with 22 bases between. The data stem from a study of T cells in Graves' hyperthyroidism and ophthalmopathy. Fresh peripheral blood, roughly 10 ml of it, supplied the PBMCs.

Sequencing used blood. This rearrangement joins TRBV2 to TRBJ1-1; D is undetermined. This clonotype was obtained from a man younger than 30 with Graves' hyperthyroidism. CDR3 DNA sequence: TGTGCCAGCAGTTTAGGGTTATTGTGGGGTTCGCCTGAAGCTTTCTTT. Translated, it gives CASSLGLLWGSPEAFF. Full variable domain (rest looked up from reference TRBV2 and TRBJ1-1): EPEVTQTPSHQVTQMGQEVILRCVPISNHLYFYWYRQILGQKVEFLVSFYNNEISEKSEIFDDQFSVERPDGSNFTLKIRSTKLEDSAMYFCASSLGLLWGSPEAFFGQGTRLTVV.